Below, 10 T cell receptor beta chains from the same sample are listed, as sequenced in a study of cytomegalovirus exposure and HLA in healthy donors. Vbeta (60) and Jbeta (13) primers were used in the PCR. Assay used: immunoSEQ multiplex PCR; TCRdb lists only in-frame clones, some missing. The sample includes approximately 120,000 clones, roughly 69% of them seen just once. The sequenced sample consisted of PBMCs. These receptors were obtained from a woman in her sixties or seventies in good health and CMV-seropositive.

The CDR3 DNA reads TGTGCTAGTGGCTCAGGGGAGCGGGGGGCACAAGAGACCCAGTACTTC. Protein sequence: CASGSGERGAQETQYF. This chain joins TRBV12-5 and TRBJ2-5; 9 nucleotides line up with TRBD2. The V and J ends lost 6 bases and 2 bases, in that order; junction bases with no gene match: 10. From germline, CDR1 is LGHNT and CDR2 FRNRAP. This CDR3 region has 16 residues.

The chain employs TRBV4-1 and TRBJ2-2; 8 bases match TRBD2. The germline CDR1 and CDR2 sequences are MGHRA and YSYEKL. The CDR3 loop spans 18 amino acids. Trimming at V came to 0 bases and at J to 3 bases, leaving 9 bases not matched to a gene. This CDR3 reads CASSQDPGGAFYTGELFF. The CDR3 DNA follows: TGCGCCAGCAGCCAAGATCCCGGGGGGGCCTTCTACACCGGGGAGCTGTTTTTT.

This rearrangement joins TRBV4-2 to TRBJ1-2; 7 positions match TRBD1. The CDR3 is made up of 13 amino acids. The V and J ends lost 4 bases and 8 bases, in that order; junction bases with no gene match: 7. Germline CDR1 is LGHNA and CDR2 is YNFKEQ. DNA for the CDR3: TGTGCCAGCAGCCCACGACAGGGCGTCGGCTACACCTTC. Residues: CASSPRQGVGYTF.

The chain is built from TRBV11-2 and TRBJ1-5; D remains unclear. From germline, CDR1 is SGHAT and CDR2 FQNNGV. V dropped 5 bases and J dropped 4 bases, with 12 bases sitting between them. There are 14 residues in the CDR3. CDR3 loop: CASSGRSLNQPQHF. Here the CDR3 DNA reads TGTGCCAGCAGCGGTAGAAGTTTAAATCAGCCCCAGCATTTT.

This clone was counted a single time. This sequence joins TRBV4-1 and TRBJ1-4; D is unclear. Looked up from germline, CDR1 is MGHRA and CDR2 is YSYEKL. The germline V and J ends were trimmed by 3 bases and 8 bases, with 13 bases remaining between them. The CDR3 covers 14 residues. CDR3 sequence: CASSQPGSREKLFF. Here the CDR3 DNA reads TGCGCCAGCAGCCAGCCCGGGAGCCGCGAAAAACTGTTTTTT.

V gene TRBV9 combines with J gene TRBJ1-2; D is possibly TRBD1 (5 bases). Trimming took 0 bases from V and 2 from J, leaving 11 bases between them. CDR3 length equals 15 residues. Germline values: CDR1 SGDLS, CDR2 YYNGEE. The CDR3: CASSVDSGGNYGYTF. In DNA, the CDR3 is TGTGCCAGCAGCGTAGACAGCGGGGGAAACTATGGCTACACCTTC.

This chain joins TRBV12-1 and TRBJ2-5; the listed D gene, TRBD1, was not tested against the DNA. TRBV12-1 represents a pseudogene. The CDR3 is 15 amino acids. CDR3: CASSPPKQDQETQYF. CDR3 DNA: TGTGCCAGCAGCCCCCCTAAACAGGACCAAGAGACCCAGTACTTC.

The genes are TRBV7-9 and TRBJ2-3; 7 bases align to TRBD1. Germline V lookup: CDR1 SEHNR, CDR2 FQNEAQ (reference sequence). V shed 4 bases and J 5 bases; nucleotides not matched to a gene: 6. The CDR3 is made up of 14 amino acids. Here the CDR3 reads CASSSRQGVDTQYF. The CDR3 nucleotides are TGTGCCAGCAGCTCCCGACAGGGTGTAGATACGCAGTATTTT. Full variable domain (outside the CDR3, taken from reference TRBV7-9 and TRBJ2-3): DTGVSQNPRHKITKRGQNVTFRCDPISEHNRLYWYRQTLGQGPEFLTYFQNEAQLEKSRLLSDRFSAERPKGSFSTLEIQRTEQGDSAMYLCASSSRQGVDTQYFGPGTRLTVL.

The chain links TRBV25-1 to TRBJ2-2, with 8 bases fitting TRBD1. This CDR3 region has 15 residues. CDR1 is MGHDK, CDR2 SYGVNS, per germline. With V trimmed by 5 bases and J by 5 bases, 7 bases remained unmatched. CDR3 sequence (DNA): TGTGCCAGCAGTCTCCAGGGGGCGTCTACCGGGGAGCTGTTTTTT. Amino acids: CASSLQGASTGELFF.

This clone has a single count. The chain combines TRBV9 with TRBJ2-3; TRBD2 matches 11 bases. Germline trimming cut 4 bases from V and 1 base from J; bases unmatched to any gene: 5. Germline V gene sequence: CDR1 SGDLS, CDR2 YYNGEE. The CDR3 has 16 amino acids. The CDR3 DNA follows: TGTGCCAGCAGCCCCCCGGGACTAGCGGGCACAGATACGCAGTATTTT. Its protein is CASSPPGLAGTDTQYF.